This TCR beta chain was sequenced in a study of blood T cells in healthy people across ages. Study conclusions and caveats: Higher naive T cell percentage went strongly together with higher TCR beta diversity.

V lost 4 bases and J lost 7, with 17 bases in between. The CDR3 sequence is 16 residues long. Germline V gene lookup returns CDR1 LGHDT and CDR2 YNNKEL (reference sequence). Together with a sample-barcoded 5' primer, a J-beta primer mix was included in a second PCR lasting roughly 6 to 12 cycles. The yield of each sample was at least 2.5 million CDR3-containing paired-end reads. MiXCR, applied by TCRdb to the 5' RACE reads, yields one record per CDR3 protein. This sample has nearly 1 million distinct CDR3 sequences, with roughly half found just once. Concerning this clonotype: Antigen: not known.

Each sample gave at least 6.5 million isolated PBMCs. The chain couples TRBV3-1 to TRBJ1-6, with unresolved D. The source is a woman aged 60-75 years in good health. Sequencing was performed on blood. CDR3 loop: CASSPRSWEGNSPLHF. DNA of the CDR3: TGTGCCAGCAGCCCGCGATCGTGGGAGGGCAATTCACCCCTCCACTTT.